This T cell receptor (beta chain) derives from a study of molecular identifiers for immune sequencing clone quantification. Looked up from germline, CDR1 is SGDLS and CDR2 is YYNGEE. The CDR3 contains 15 residues. V dropped 0 bases and J dropped 6 bases, with 10 bases sitting between them. Previously described methods and listed TCR primers produced bulk TCR libraries. TCRdb reprocessed the PCR reads via MiXCR and lists one record per CDR3 protein. The sample shows some 680,000 distinct CDR3 sequences, 25% of them seen only once. From roughly 20,000 to 1,000,000 sorted cells, naive CD8 libraries were generated with 10%, 30% or 50% RNA. About this clonotype itself: The antigen remains unidentified.

Whole-study results and caveats: Clonotypes topping 20 RNA copies carried over 97% of effector molecules but under 1% of naive ones.

This receptor was obtained from a human donor in good health. Some libraries in this study had Jurkat cell RNA spiked in. Sequenced material: naive CD8+ T cells from blood, with Jurkat cell RNA spiked in. Stated subset: FACS-sorted CD8+CD4-CCR7+CD45RA+ naive T cells. V gene TRBV9 combines with J gene TRBJ1-6; D is ambiguous. The CDR3 nucleotides read TGTGCCAGCAGCGTAGCGGTGAGCTCTAATTCACCCCTCCACTTT. Protein: CASSVAVSSNSPLHF. Full variable domain (remainder filled in from reference TRBV9 and TRBJ1-6): DSGVTQTPKHLITATGQRVTLRCSPRSGDLSVYWYQQSLDQGLQFLIQYYNGEERAKGNILERFSAQQFPDLHSELNLSSLELGDSALYFCASSVAVSSNSPLHFGNGTRLTVT.